What follows are 22 T cell receptor beta chains derived from one specimen sequenced in a study of blood T cell repertoires in COVID-19. Clones were sequenced by immunoSEQ multiplex PCR, and TCRdb holds only the in-frame ones, with some missing. The profile shows almost 500,000 clones, 88% of them singletons. The sequencing sample was made of PBMCs or T cells enriched from blood (not recorded which). These receptors all come from a woman aged 60-75 years who had recovered from COVID-19.

The chain carries TRBV2 and TRBJ1-2; TRBD1 is a possible D gene (5 bases). The CDR3 is 14 residues long. The V end was cut by 6 bases, the J end by 8 bases, with 19 bases between. Germline V gene data show CDR1 as SNHLY and CDR2 as FYNNEI. CDR3 DNA sequence: TGTGCCAGCAGGTCGGACACCTCCACGAGAGGCTACACCTTC. The encoded protein is CASRSDTSTRGYTF.

The genes are TRBV3-1 (or the pseudogene TRBV3-2) and TRBJ2-1, with D maybe TRBD2 (6 bases). Germline CDR1 is LGHDT and CDR2 is YNNKEL (reference sequence). Trimming stripped 1 base from V and 6 bases from J, with 7 bases between. This CDR3 is 13 amino acids long. The CDR3 DNA is TGTGCCAGCAGCCAAGGACTAGTCAATGAGCAGTTCTTC. Translated: CASSQGLVNEQFF.

V gene TRBV9 combines with J gene TRBJ2-1, with D tentatively TRBD1 (5 bases). Germline V gene data show CDR1 as SGDLS and CDR2 as YYNGEE. Trimming stripped 4 bases from V and 15 bases from J, with 20 bases between. The CDR3 loop spans 13 amino acids. CDR3 region: CASSPDLWQGMFF. The CDR3 coding sequence is TGTGCCAGCAGCCCAGATCTATGGCAGGGTATGTTCTTC. Full variable domain (rest looked up from reference TRBV9 and TRBJ2-1): DSGVTQTPKHLITATGQRVTLRCSPRSGDLSVYWYQQSLDQGLQFLIQYYNGEERAKGNILERFSAQQFPDLHSELNLSSLELGDSALYFCASSPDLWQGMFFGPGTRLTVL.

The chain employs TRBV29-1 and TRBJ1-1; weak D call: TRBD1 (6 bases). Germline-derived CDR1 and CDR2 are SQVTM and ANQGSEA. This CDR3 contains 14 residues. V lost 8 bases, J lost 4 bases, and 20 bases lay in between. The CDR3 DNA is TGCAGCACAAACCCTGGGGGCTTATCCACTGAAGCTTTCTTT. Encoded protein: CSTNPGGLSTEAFF.

V gene TRBV18 combines with J gene TRBJ1-1, with 7 bases lining up with TRBD1. The germline gives CDR1 KGHSH, CDR2 LQKENI. After removal of 1 base from V and 3 bases from J, the junction contained 8 bases not matched to a gene. The CDR3 runs 16 residues. CDR3 protein: CASSPLQGRGYTEAFF. CDR3 nucleotides: TGTGCCAGCTCACCACTACAGGGGCGCGGGTACACTGAAGCTTTCTTT.

The chain has TRBV19 and TRBJ1-2; 7 bases map to TRBD1. J was trimmed by 2 bases and V by 7 bases; bases with no gene match: 7. This CDR3 has 14 amino acids. Germline lookup yields CDR1 LNHDA and CDR2 SQIVND (reference sequence). CDR3 amino acids: CASTPLGGNYGYTF. The CDR3 nucleotides read TGTGCCAGTACCCCTCTAGGGGGCAACTATGGCTACACCTTC.

In its sample, this clone was seen once. The chain is built from TRBV2 and TRBJ1-5; 8 positions match TRBD1. The CDR3 totals 13 residues. Germline V gives CDR1 SNHLY, CDR2 FYNNEI. Trimming at V came to 8 bases and at J to 4 bases, leaving 4 bases not matched to a gene. The CDR3 nucleotides read TGTGCCAGCGGACAGGGAGTAAATCAGCCCCAGCATTTT. Its protein product is CASGQGVNQPQHF.

This chain uses TRBV10-2 with TRBJ1-1, with D hard to call. The CDR3 has 13 residues. Trimming took 7 bases from V and 7 from J, leaving 16 bases between them. The germline CDR1 and CDR2 sequences are WSHSY and SAAADI. This CDR3 reads CASTSLRVNEAFF. CDR3 DNA sequence: TGCGCCAGCACCTCTTTGCGGGTAAATGAAGCTTTCTTT.

The rearrangement joins TRBV29-1 to TRBJ2-1, with a weak D call TRBD2 (7 bases). Germline values: CDR1 SQVTM, CDR2 ANQGSEA. V dropped 0 bases and J dropped 2 bases, with 11 bases sitting between them. The CDR3 has 15 amino acids. The CDR3 coding sequence is TGCAGCGTTGAAGAAAAGGGGGGGACCTACAATGAGCAGTTCTTC. Its protein is CSVEEKGGTYNEQFF.

The gene calls are TRBV7-2 and TRBJ2-2, with TRBD1 matching over 9 bases. Germline CDR1 reads SGHTA; CDR2 reads FQGNSA. With 5 bases clipped from V and 1 base from J, the junction kept 5 bases outside the gene matches. The CDR3 loop spans 16 amino acids. The CDR3 DNA reads TGTGCCAGCAGCCCGACAGGGGGTTTGAACACCGGGGAGCTGTTTTTT. Its translation: CASSPTGGLNTGELFF.

The rearrangement uses TRBV4-2 and TRBJ1-4; D remains unclear. CDR1 is LGHNA and CDR2 is YNFKEQ in the germline V gene. This CDR3 is 15 amino acids long. Trimming cost V 7 bases and J 6 bases, with 18 bases left between them. CDR3 protein: CASIKTGGSDEKLFF. CDR3 DNA: TGTGCCAGCATAAAGACGGGTGGTTCGGATGAAAAACTGTTTTTT.

The rearrangement links TRBV5-1 to TRBJ2-1; D gene uncertain. This CDR3 comprises 12 residues. The V end lost 2 bases, the J end lost 2 bases, and 2 bases lay between the germline ends. Germline CDR1 reads SGHRS; CDR2 reads YFSETQ. As DNA, the CDR3 is TGCGCCAGCAGCTTTACCTACAATGAGCAGTTCTTC. Protein: CASSFTYNEQFF. Supplemented by reference TRBV5-1 and TRBJ2-1, the full variable domain reads KAGVTQTPRYLIKTRGQQVTLSCSPISGHRSVSWYQQTPGQGLQFLFEYFSETQRNKGNFPGRFSGRQFSNSRSEMNVSTLELGDSALYLCASSFTYNEQFFGPGTRLTVL.

This clone was counted only a few times. The chain links TRBV28 to TRBJ1-6; tentative D call: TRBD1 (6 bases). The V gene's germline CDR1 is MDHEN and CDR2 SYDVKM. Between the trimmed V and J ends, which lost 6 bases and 6 bases, there was a span of 15 bases. This CDR3 comprises 15 residues. CDR3 coding DNA: TGTGCCAGCAGCCTTGGACAGAGGCTTAATTCACCCCTCCACTTT. Translating it yields CASSLGQRLNSPLHF. The full variable domain, rest sourced from reference TRBV28 and TRBJ1-6, is DVKVTQSSRYLVKRTGEKVFLECVQDMDHENMFWYRQDPGLGLRLIYFSYDVKMKEKGDIPEGYSVSREKKERFSLILESASTNQTSMYLCASSLGQRLNSPLHFGNGTRLTVT.

The CDR3 is CASSGPTGELFF. The DNA for the CDR3 is TGTGCCAGCAGCGGGCCCACCGGGGAGCTGTTTTTT. The V call is TRBV11-2, the J call TRBJ2-2; the D is unclear. This CDR3 has 12 amino acids. CDR1 is SGHAT, CDR2 FQNNGV, per germline. Trimming shortened V by 5 bases and J by 4 bases, and 5 bases separated the two germline ends.

The chain has TRBV12-5 and TRBJ1-2, with 7 positions matching TRBD1. The CDR3 totals 18 residues. The V gene's germline CDR1 is LGHNT and CDR2 FRNRAP. Losses at the gene ends were 2 bases for V and 7 bases for J; bases not matched to a gene: 19. This CDR3 reads CASGLSGQGGPQIPGYTF. The CDR3, as DNA: TGTGCTAGTGGTTTGTCAGGGCAGGGGGGACCACAAATCCCTGGCTACACCTTC.

As for this clone: Other nucleotide sequences from this sample produce the same CDR3. The chain uses TRBV5-1 and TRBJ2-2; D possibly corresponds to TRBD2 (5 bases). CDR1 and CDR2 from the germline V gene are SGHRS and YFSETQ. V lost 5 bases to trimming and J lost 1 base, with 9 bases between them. The CDR3 extends over 14 amino acids. CDR3: CASRAGLNTGELFF. DNA for the CDR3: TGCGCCAGCAGAGCAGGACTGAACACCGGGGAGCTGTTTTTT.

In the case of this clone: This sample also contains other DNA sequences that code for the same CDR3. The chain recombines TRBV3-1 (or the pseudogene TRBV3-2) with TRBJ2-1, with D hard to call. Deletions cut 0 bases from V and 10 bases from J, with 10 bases between. The CDR3 runs 13 residues. CDR1 and CDR2 (germline): LGHDT, YNNKEL (reference sequence). This chain's CDR3 is CASSQDRGLEQFF. The DNA for the CDR3 is TGTGCCAGCAGCCAAGATAGAGGCTTGGAGCAGTTCTTC.

This clone was seen once. This CDR3 is CASSWANSYNEQFF. The CDR3 DNA is TGTGCCAGCAGCTGGGCTAACTCCTACAATGAGCAGTTCTTC. V is TRBV7-2 and J is TRBJ2-1; D unresolved. V lost 4 bases and J lost 0, with 7 bases in between. Germline V gene lookup returns CDR1 SGHTA and CDR2 FQGNSA. CDR3 length: 14 residues.

The chain carries TRBV7-7 and TRBJ2-1; D perhaps matches TRBD2 (7 bases). The length of the CDR3 is 15 residues. Trimming pared 5 bases from V and 4 bases from J, leaving 15 bases between. Germline V gene lookup returns CDR1 SSHAT and CDR2 FNYEAQ (reference sequence). The CDR3 here is CASSPPGGAYNEQFF. For the CDR3, the DNA is TGTGCCAGCAGCCCGCCTGGGGGGGCATACAATGAGCAGTTCTTC.

In its sample, this clone was seen a few times. The rearrangement joins TRBV6-5 to TRBJ2-7; maybe TRBD1 (5 bases). The CDR3 runs to 13 residues. Per the germline V gene, CDR1 is MNHEY and CDR2 is SVGAGI. The germline V and J ends were trimmed by 5 bases and 6 bases, with 14 bases remaining between them. The CDR3, as DNA: TGTGCCAGCAGTATCCGCAGGGCGGCCGAGCAGTACGTC. Residues: CASSIRRAAEQYV.

The chain joins TRBV18 to TRBJ2-1, with a tentative D call TRBD1 (6 bases). Germline lookup yields CDR1 KGHSH and CDR2 LQKENI. CDR3 size: 17 residues. V gave up 3 bases and J gave up 7 bases, with 22 bases separating them. CDR3 DNA: TGTGCCAGCTCACCGTCCTCCCAGGGGCAAAGACGGAATGAGCAGTTCTTC. Translating it yields CASSPSSQGQRRNEQFF.

The V call is TRBV29-1, the J call TRBJ1-1, with 7 bases lining up with TRBD1. V lost 3 bases and J lost 6; bases outside the gene matches: 4. The CDR3 totals 12 residues. Germline-derived CDR1 and CDR2 are SQVTM and ANQGSEA. The chain's CDR3 is CSVDQGVAEAFF. CDR3 in DNA: TGCAGCGTTGACCAGGGGGTCGCTGAAGCTTTCTTT.